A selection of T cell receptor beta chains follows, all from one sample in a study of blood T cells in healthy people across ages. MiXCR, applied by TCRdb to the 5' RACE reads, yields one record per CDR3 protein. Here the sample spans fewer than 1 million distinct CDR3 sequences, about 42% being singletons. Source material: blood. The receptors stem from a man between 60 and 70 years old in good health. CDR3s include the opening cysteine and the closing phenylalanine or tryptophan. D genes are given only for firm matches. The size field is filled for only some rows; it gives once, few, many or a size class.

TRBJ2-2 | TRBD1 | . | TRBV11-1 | CASSLANTGANTGELFF | TGTGCCAGCAGCTTAGCTAACACAGGGGCGAACACCGGGGAGCTGTTTTTT
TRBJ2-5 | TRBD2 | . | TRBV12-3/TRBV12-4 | CASTTSGGAGKTQYF | TGTGCCAGCACCACTAGCGGGGGGGCCGGGAAGACCCAGTACTTC
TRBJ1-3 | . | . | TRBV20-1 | CSARDGASSGNTIYF | TGCAGTGCTAGAGATGGTGCATCCTCTGGAAACACCATATATTTT
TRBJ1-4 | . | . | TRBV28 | CASSLYSNEKLFF | TGTGCCAGCAGTTTATATAGTAATGAAAAACTGTTTTTT
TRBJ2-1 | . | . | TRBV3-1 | CASSLSRREQFF | TGTGCCAGCAGCTTATCAAGGCGGGAGCAGTTCTTC
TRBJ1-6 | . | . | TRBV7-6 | CASSLSGSGDSPLHF | TGTGCCAGCAGCTTATCGGGGAGCGGGGATTCACCCCTCCACTTT
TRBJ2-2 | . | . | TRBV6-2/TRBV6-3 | CASSYYQGLPGELFF | TGTGCCAGCAGTTACTACCAGGGCCTGCCCGGGGAGCTGTTTTTT
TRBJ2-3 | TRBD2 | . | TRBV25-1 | CASSQPIAGGVTGTQYF | TGTGCCAGCAGTCAGCCTATAGCGGGGGGTGTCACAGGTACGCAGTATTTT
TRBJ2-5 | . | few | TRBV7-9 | CASSLGARGQETQYF | TGTGCCAGCAGCTTAGGGGCACGGGGCCAAGAGACCCAGTACTTC
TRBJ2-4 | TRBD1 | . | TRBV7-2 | CASSGSRQGGFTQYF | TGTGCCAGCAGCGGAAGCCGACAGGGCGGATTCACTCAGTACTTC
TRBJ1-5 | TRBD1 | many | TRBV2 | CASSGDRGGNQPQHF | TGTGCCAGCAGTGGGGACAGGGGGGGCAATCAGCCCCAGCATTTT
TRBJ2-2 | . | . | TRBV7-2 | CASRRKGGTDTGELFF | TGTGCCAGCAGACGAAAGGGAGGGACAGACACCGGGGAGCTGTTTTTT
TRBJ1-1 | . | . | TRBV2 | CASSEARNTEAFF | TGTGCCAGCAGTGAAGCTCGGAACACTGAAGCTTTCTTT
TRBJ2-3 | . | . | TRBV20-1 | CSASVRESTDTQYF | TGCAGTGCTAGTGTAAGGGAAAGCACAGATACGCAGTATTTT
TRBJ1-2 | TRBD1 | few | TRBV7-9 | CASSSSTGGDGYTF | TGTGCCAGCAGCTCCTCGACAGGGGGCGATGGCTACACCTTC
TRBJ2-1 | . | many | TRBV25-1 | CASSEGGGFFNNEQFF | TGTGCCAGCAGTGAAGGGGGGGGCTTCTTCAACAATGAGCAGTTCTTC
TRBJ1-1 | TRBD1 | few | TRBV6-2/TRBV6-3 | CASRGQSGTEAFF | TGTGCCAGCAGGGGACAGTCTGGTACTGAAGCTTTCTTT
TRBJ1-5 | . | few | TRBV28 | CASSFAAGDQPQHF | TGTGCCAGCAGTTTTGCGGCAGGGGATCAGCCCCAGCATTTT
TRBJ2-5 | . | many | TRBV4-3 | CASSPRVQETQYF | TGCGCCAGCAGCCCCAGGGTCCAAGAGACCCAGTACTTC
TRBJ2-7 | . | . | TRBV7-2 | CASSPRAAGVNEQYF | TGTGCCAGCAGCCCCAGGGCGGCAGGGGTGAACGAGCAGTACTTC
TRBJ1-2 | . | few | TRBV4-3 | CASSQVSGSDGYTF | TGCGCCAGCAGCCAAGTATCGGGGTCAGATGGCTACACCTTC
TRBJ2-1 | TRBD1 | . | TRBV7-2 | CASSLGGTGGAYNEQFF | TGTGCCAGCAGCTTAGGAGGGACAGGGGGCGCTTACAATGAGCAGTTCTTC
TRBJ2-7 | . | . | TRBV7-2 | CASSWLQGYEQYF | TGTGCCAGCAGCTGGCTACAAGGCTACGAGCAGTACTTC
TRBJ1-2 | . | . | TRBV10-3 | CAITELGYGYTF | TGTGCCATCACGGAGTTGGGGTATGGCTACACCTTC
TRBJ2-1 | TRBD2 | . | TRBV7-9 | CASSLAGLAGFYDEQFF | TGTGCCAGCAGCTTAGCGGGTTTAGCGGGATTTTACGATGAGCAGTTCTTC
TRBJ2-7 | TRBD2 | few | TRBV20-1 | CSARNVEGGDYEQYF | TGCAGTGCTAGAAATGTTGAGGGAGGGGACTACGAGCAGTACTTC
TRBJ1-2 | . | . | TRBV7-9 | CASSPQGDDYGYTF | TGTGCCAGCAGCCCACAAGGGGACGACTATGGCTACACCTTC
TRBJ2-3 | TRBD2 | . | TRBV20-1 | CSAKVGRGADTQYF | TGCAGTGCTAAAGTCGGGCGGGGGGCAGATACGCAGTATTTT
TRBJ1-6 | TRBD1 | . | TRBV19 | CASRTTGNNSPLHF | TGTGCCAGTAGGACGACAGGGAATAATTCACCCCTCCACTTT
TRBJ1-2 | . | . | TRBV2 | CASSPKAYGYTF | TGTGCCAGCTCCCCAAAGGCTTATGGCTACACCTTC
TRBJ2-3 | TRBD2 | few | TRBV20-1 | CSARDLWGVTSPNTDTQYF | TGCAGTGCTAGAGATCTCTGGGGTGTGACTAGCCCCAACACAGATACGCAGTATTTT
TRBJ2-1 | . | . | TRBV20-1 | CSARDPRDPTVEQFF | TGCAGTGCTAGAGATCCCCGGGACCCCACGGTTGAGCAGTTCTTC
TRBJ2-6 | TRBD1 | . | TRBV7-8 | CASSTRTGLLGAGANVLTF | TGTGCCAGCAGCACCCGGACAGGGCTTCTGGGGGCTGGGGCCAACGTCCTGACTTTC
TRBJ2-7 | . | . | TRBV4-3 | CASSQNWQGGYEQYF | TGCGCCAGCAGCCAAAATTGGCAGGGTGGGTACGAGCAGTACTTC
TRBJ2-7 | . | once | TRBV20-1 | CSARQAYSYEQYF | TGCAGTGCAAGACAGGCTTACTCCTACGAGCAGTACTTC
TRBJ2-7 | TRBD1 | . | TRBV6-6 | CASSYLGTGGLEQYF | TGTGCCAGCAGTTATCTTGGGACAGGGGGTCTCGAGCAGTACTTC
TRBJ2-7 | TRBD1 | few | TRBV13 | CASSRRDSRYEQYF | TGTGCCAGCAGCCGCCGGGACAGCCGCTACGAGCAGTACTTC
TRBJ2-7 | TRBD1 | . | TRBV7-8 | CASSLADRGQFYEQYF | TGTGCCAGCAGCTTAGCAGACAGGGGGCAGTTCTACGAGCAGTACTTC
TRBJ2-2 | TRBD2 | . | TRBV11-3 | CASSLVAGVTGELFF | TGTGCCAGCAGCTTAGTCGCGGGGGTGACCGGGGAGCTGTTTTTT
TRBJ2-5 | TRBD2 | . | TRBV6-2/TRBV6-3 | CASSYATSGGETQYF | TGTGCCAGCAGTTACGCGACTAGCGGGGGTGAGACCCAGTACTTC
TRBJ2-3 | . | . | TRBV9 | CASSGPQGTQYF | TGTGCCAGCAGCGGACCCCAGGGTACTCAGTATTTT
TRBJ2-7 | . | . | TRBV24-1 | CATSVPGSYEQYF | TGTGCCACCAGTGTCCCGGGGTCCTACGAGCAGTACTTC
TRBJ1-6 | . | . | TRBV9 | CASSVDGDSPLHF | TGTGCCAGCAGCGTAGATGGGGATTCACCCCTCCACTTT
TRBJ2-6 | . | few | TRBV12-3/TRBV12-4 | CASNTPVGSSGANVLTF | TGTGCCAGCAATACACCGGTGGGGAGCTCTGGGGCCAACGTCCTGACTTTC
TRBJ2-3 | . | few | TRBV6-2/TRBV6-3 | CASSLTFSTDTQYF | TGTGCCAGCAGTTTGACATTTAGCACAGATACGCAGTATTTT
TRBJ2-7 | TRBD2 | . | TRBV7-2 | CASSLELAGGLSYEQYF | TGTGCCAGCAGCTTAGAACTAGCGGGGGGACTCTCCTACGAGCAGTACTTC
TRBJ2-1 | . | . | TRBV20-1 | CSASSVLHNEQFF | TGCAGTGCTAGTAGTGTGCTTCACAATGAGCAGTTCTTC
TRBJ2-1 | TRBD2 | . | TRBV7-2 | CASRSGGGAGGEQFF | TGTGCCAGCAGGTCTGGCGGGGGGGCTGGAGGTGAGCAGTTCTTC
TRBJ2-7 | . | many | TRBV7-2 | CASSAGRKTGYEQYF | TGTGCCAGCAGCGCCGGCCGGAAAACAGGCTACGAGCAGTACTTC
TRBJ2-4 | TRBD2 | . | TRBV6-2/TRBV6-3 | CASSYFGLAERNIQYF | TGTGCCAGCAGTTACTTTGGACTAGCGGAGAGAAACATTCAGTACTTC
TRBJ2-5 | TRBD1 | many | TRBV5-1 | CASSWTGQETQYF | TGTGCCAGCAGCTGGACAGGGCAAGAGACCCAGTACTTC
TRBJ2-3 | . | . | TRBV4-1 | CASSQDSSSTDTQYF | TGCGCCAGCAGCCAAGATAGTAGTAGCACAGATACGCAGTATTTT
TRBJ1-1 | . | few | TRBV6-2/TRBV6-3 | CASSYVGASEAFF | TGTGCCAGCAGTTACGTGGGCGCCTCTGAAGCTTTCTTT